This TCR beta chain was recovered during a study of blood T cells in healthy people across ages. This clonotype was found once. The antigen is not known. PCR was performed a second time for about 7 to 11 cycles using a sample-barcoded 5' primer and a J-beta primer mix. Each cDNA was tagged by a template-switch adaptor containing 12 random nucleotides. TCRdb re-derived calls from the 5' RACE reads in MiXCR, one entry per CDR3 protein. The sample has about 1.4 million distinct CDR3 sequences, 59% seen once; the top ten hold roughly 6.3%. From germline, CDR1 is SGHRS and CDR2 YFSETQ. The CDR3 length is 14 residues. The V end lost 4 bases, the J end lost 2 bases, and 12 bases lay between the germline ends. Study results and caveats: Measured against age, TCR beta diversity per million T cells decreased in a roughly linear manner. The diversity estimates, figures obtained from one million T cells, were considered underestimates.

J is TRBJ2-5 and V is TRBV5-1; D is ambiguous. The receptor was isolated from a man aged 18-30 years in good health. The specimen sequenced was blood. The CDR3 region has the DNA TGCGCCAGCAGCCTCGGAAACCTGCAAGAGACCCAGTACTTC. Translation: CASSLGNLQETQYF.